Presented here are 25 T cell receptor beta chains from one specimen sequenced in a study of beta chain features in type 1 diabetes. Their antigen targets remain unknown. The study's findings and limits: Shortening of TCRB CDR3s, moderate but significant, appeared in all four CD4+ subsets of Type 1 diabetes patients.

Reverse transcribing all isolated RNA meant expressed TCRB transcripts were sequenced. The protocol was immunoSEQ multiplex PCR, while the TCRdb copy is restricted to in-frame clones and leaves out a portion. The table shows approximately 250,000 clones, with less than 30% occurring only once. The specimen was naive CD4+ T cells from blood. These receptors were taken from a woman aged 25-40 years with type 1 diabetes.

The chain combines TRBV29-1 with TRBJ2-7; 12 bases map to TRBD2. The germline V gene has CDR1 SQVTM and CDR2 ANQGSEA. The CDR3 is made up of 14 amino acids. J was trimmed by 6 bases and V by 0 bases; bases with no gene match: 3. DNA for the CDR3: TGCAGCGTTGAAGAACTACTAGCGGGAGGCGAGCAGTACTTC. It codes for CSVEELLAGGEQYF.

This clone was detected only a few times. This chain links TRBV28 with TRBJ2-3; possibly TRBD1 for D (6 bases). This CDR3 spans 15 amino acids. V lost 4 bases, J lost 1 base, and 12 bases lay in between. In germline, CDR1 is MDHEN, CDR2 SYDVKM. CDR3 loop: CASSYRAKRTDTQYF. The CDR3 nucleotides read TGTGCCAGCAGTTACAGGGCCAAGCGCACAGATACGCAGTATTTT.

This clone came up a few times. The CDR3 DNA reads as TGTGCCAGCACCCAGACAGGGCACGAGCAGTACTTC. Its protein is CASTQTGHEQYF. The J gene is TRBJ2-7, the V gene TRBV6-5; 7 nucleotides match TRBD1. Unmatched junction bases numbered 5, after V lost 7 bases and J lost 5 bases. The CDR3 runs 12 residues. CDR1 and CDR2 (germline): MNHEY, SVGAGI.

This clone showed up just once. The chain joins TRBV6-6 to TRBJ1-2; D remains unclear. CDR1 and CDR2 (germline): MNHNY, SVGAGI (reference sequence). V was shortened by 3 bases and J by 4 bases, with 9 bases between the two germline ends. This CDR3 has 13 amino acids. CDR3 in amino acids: CASSYGAGYGYTF. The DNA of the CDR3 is TGTGCCAGCAGTTATGGAGCGGGCTATGGCTACACCTTC.

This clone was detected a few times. Here the CDR3 reads CASSRDRTGPESGYTF. CDR3 DNA sequence: TGCGCCAGCAGCCGCGACAGGACAGGGCCGGAGAGTGGCTACACCTTC. The J gene is TRBJ1-2, the V gene TRBV5-1; 8 nucleotides agree with TRBD1. The germline CDR1 and CDR2 sequences are SGHRS and YFSETQ. This CDR3 is 16 amino acids long. V trimming: 4 bases; J trimming: 7 bases; junction bases outside the gene matches: 15.

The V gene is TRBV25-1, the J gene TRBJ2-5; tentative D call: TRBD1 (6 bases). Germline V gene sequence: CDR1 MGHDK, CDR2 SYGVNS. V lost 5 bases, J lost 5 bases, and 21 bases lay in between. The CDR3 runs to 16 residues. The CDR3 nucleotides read TGTGCCAGCAGTATTCTCGGTTCAGGGGTCCTGGAGACCCAGTACTTC. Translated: CASSILGSGVLETQYF.

CDR3: CASMDRGHQPQHF. The CDR3, as DNA: TGTGCCAGTATGGACAGGGGGCATCAGCCCCAGCATTTT. This chain connects TRBV19 to TRBJ1-5, with 11 nucleotides matching TRBD1. Per germline, CDR1 LNHDA and CDR2 SQIVND (reference sequence). The V segment lost 7 bases and the J segment 5 bases; nucleotides outside the gene matches: 1. The CDR3 totals 13 residues.

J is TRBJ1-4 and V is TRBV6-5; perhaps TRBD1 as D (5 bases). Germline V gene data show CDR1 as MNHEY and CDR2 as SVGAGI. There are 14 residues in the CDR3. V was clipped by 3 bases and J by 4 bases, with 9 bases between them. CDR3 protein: CASSYRQNNEKLFF. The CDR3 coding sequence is TGTGCCAGCAGTTATAGACAGAATAATGAAAAACTGTTTTTT.

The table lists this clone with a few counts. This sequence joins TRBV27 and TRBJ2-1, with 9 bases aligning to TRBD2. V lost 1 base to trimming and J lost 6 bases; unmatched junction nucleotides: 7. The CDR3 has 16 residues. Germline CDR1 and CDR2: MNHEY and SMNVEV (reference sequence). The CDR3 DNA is TGTGCCAGCAGTTTATTGCGGGAGGGCCTCCTCAATGAGCAGTTCTTC. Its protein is CASSLLREGLLNEQFF.

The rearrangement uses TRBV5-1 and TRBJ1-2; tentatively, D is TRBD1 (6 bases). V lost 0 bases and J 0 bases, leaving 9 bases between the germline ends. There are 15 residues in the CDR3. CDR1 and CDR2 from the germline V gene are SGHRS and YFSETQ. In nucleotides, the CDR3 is TGCGCCAGCAGCTTGGTAGGGGGTACTAACTATGGCTACACCTTC. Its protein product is CASSLVGGTNYGYTF.

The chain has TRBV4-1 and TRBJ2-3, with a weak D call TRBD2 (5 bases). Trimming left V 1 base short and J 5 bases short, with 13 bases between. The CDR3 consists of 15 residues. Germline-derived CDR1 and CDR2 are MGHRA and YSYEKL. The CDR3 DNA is TGCGCCAGCAGCCAAGTTTTACTAGAAGGAGATACGCAGTATTTT. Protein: CASSQVLLEGDTQYF.

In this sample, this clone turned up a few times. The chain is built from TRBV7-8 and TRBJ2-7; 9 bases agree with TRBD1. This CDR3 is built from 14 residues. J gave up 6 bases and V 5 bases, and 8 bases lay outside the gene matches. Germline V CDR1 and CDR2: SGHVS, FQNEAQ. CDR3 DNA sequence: TGTGCCAGCAGCCATTCCGGGACAGGGATCGAGCAGTACTTC. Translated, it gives CASSHSGTGIEQYF.

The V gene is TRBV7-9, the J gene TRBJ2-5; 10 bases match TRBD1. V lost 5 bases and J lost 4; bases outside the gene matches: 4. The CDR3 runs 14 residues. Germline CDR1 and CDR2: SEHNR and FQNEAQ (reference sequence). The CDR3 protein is CASSTRTGGETQYF. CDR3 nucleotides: TGTGCCAGCAGCACACGGACAGGGGGAGAGACCCAGTACTTC.

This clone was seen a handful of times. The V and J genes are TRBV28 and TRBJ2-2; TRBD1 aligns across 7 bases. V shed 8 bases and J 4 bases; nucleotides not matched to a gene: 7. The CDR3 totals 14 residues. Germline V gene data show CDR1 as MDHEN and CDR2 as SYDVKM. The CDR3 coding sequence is TGTGCCAGCGACGTAGGGACAGCCACCGGGGAGCTGTTTTTT. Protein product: CASDVGTATGELFF.

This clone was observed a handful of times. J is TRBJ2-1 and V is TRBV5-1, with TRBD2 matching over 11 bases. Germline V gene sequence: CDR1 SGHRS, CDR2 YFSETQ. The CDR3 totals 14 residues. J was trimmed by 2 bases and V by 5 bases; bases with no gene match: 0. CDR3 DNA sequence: TGCGCCAGCAGTAGCGGGAGGGCCTACAATGAGCAGTTCTTC. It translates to CASSSGRAYNEQFF.

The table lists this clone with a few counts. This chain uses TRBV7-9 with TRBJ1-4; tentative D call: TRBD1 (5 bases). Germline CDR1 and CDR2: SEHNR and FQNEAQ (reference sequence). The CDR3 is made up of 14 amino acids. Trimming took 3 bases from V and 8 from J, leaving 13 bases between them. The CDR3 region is CASSLPQGREKLFF. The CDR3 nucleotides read TGTGCCAGCAGCTTGCCGCAGGGAAGGGAAAAACTGTTTTTT.

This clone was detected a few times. As DNA, the CDR3 is TGCGCCAGCAGCTTGACTAGCGGGAGGACCTACGAGCAGTACTTC. As protein: CASSLTSGRTYEQYF. This chain uses TRBV5-1 with TRBJ2-7; 12 bases are shared with TRBD2. Germline V lookup: CDR1 SGHRS, CDR2 YFSETQ. This CDR3 has 15 amino acids. Germline trimming cut 1 base from V and 2 bases from J; bases unmatched to any gene: 1.

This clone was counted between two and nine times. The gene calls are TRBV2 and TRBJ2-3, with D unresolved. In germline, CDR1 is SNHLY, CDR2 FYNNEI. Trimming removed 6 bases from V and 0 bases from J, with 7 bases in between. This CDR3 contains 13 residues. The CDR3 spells CASRAGSTDTQYF. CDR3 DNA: TGTGCCAGCAGAGCAGGAAGCACAGATACGCAGTATTTT.

CDR3 nucleotides: TGTGCCAGCAGCGCCCGAGATCGAAGGGGGAACGAGCAGTACTTC. Translating gives CASSARDRRGNEQYF. The chain has TRBV7-9 and TRBJ2-7, with D maybe TRBD1 (6 bases). Germline V gene lookup returns CDR1 SEHNR and CDR2 FQNEAQ (reference sequence). This CDR3 has 15 residues. Trimming took 5 bases from V and 5 from J, leaving 19 bases between them.

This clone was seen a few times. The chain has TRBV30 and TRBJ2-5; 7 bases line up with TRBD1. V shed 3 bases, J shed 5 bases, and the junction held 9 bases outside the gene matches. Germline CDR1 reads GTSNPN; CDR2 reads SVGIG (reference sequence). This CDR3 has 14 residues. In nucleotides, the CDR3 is TGTGCCTGGAGAAGGGGGCCGGTGATTGAGACCCAGTACTTC. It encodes CAWRRGPVIETQYF.

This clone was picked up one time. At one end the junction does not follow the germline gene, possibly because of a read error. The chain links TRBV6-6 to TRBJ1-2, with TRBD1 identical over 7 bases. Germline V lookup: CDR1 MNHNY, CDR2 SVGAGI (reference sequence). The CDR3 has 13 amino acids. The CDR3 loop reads CASSQQGSYDYTF. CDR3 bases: TGTGCCAGCTCCCAACAGGGGAGCTATGACTACACCTTC.

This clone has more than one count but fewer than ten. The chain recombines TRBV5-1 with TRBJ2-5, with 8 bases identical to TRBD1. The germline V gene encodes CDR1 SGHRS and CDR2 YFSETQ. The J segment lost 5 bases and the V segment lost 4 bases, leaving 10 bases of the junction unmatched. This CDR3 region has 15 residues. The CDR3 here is CASSLGDRNPETQYF. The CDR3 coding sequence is TGCGCCAGCAGCCTAGGGGACAGGAACCCGGAGACCCAGTACTTC.

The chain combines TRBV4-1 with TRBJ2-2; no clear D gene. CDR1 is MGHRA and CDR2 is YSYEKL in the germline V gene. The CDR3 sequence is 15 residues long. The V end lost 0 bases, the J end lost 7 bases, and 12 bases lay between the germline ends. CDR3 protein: CASSQDSQPGGELFF. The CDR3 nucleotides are TGCGCCAGCAGCCAAGATAGCCAGCCCGGCGGGGAGCTGTTTTTT.

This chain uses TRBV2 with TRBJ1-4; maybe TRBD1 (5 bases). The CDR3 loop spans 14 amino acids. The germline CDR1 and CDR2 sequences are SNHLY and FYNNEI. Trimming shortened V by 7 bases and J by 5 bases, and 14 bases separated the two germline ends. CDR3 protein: CASIPGLRNEKLFF. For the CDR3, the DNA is TGTGCCAGCATTCCGGGACTGCGGAATGAAAAACTGTTTTTT.

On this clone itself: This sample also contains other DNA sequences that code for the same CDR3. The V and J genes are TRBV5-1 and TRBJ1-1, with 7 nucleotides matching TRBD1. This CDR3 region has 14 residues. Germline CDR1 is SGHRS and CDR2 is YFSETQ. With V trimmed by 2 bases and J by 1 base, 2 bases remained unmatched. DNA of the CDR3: TGCGCCAGCAGCTTAGACAGGGCGAACACTGAAGCTTTCTTT. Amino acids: CASSLDRANTEAFF. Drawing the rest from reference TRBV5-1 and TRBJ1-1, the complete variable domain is KAGVTQTPRYLIKTRGQQVTLSCSPISGHRSVSWYQQTPGQGLQFLFEYFSETQRNKGNFPGRFSGRQFSNSRSEMNVSTLELGDSALYLCASSLDRANTEAFFGQGTRLTVV.